A single sample is the source of the 21 T cell receptor beta chains below, sequenced in a study of cytomegalovirus exposure and HLA in healthy donors. PCR amplification relied on 60 Vbeta primers (plus 13 Jbeta primers). Sequenced by immunoSEQ multiplex PCR; TCRdb stores in-frame clones only, minus some. The sample yields 150,000 to 180,000 clones, more than 75% seen once. Material for sequencing was PBMCs. These receptors all come from a woman aged 40-49 years in good health and CMV-seropositive.

The rearrangement links TRBV27 to TRBJ2-7, with 11 bases fitting TRBD1. The CDR3 is 15 residues long. V trimming: 5 bases; J trimming: 3 bases; junction bases outside the gene matches: 6. In germline, CDR1 is MNHEY, CDR2 SMNVEV (reference sequence). The CDR3 DNA follows: TGTGCCAGCAGTCGGACAGGGGGCTACCGCTACGAGCAGTACTTC. This gives the protein CASSRTGGYRYEQYF.

The chain links TRBV4-2 to TRBJ2-5, with a tentative D call TRBD1 (5 bases). The CDR3 consists of 15 residues. Germline V gene data show CDR1 as LGHNA and CDR2 as YNFKEQ. V dropped 0 bases and J dropped 2 bases, with 10 bases sitting between them. CDR3 in DNA: TGTGCCAGCAGCCAAGAAGGGGCAGGGCAAGAGACCCAGTACTTC. Translated: CASSQEGAGQETQYF.

J is TRBJ2-1 and V is TRBV19; 7 bases line up with TRBD2. CDR3 length equals 14 residues. CDR1 is LNHDA, CDR2 SQIVND, per germline (reference sequence). The J segment lost 5 bases and the V segment lost 4 bases, leaving 5 bases of the junction unmatched. Here the CDR3 reads CASSTPGGNNEQFF. The CDR3 region has the DNA TGTGCCAGTAGTACACCCGGGGGGAACAATGAGCAGTTCTTC.

On this clone itself: One end of the junction is discordant with germline, which a read error may explain. The chain employs TRBV7-9 and TRBJ1-2; D gene ambiguous. Germline V gene sequence: CDR1 SEHNR, CDR2 FQNEAQ (reference sequence). CDR3 length equals 12 residues. The chain's CDR3 is CSSSLSTYGYTF. As DNA, the CDR3 is TGTTCCAGCAGCTTGAGTACTTATGGCTACACCTTC. The variable domain in full, completed from reference TRBV7-9 and TRBJ1-2, reads DTGVSQNPRHKITKRGQNVTFRCDPISEHNRLYWYRQTLGQGPEFLTYFQNEAQLEKSRLLSDRFSAERPKGSFSTLEIQRTEQGDSAMYLCSSSLSTYGYTFGSGTRLTVV.

In its sample, this clone was seen once. The chain links TRBV6-1 to TRBJ2-2; D call uncertain. The CDR3 runs to 13 residues. V was pared by 8 bases and J by 0 bases, with 7 bases between. CDR1 is MNHNS and CDR2 is SASEGT in the germline V gene. The CDR3 DNA follows: TGTGCCAGCCAGGCCGCGAACACCGGGGAGCTGTTTTTT. It is translated as CASQAANTGELFF.

This chain connects TRBV27 to TRBJ2-2, with 9 bases fitting TRBD1. The CDR3 loop spans 15 amino acids. V lost 5 bases, J lost 7 bases, and 8 bases stayed unmatched. Germline loops: CDR1 MNHEY, CDR2 SMNVEV (reference sequence). CDR3 coding DNA: TGTGCCAGCAGTAACCACAGGGGGCAGGGCGGGGAGCTGTTTTTT. Protein product: CASSNHRGQGGELFF.

This sequence joins TRBV10-3 and TRBJ2-7; 8 bases match TRBD2. The V gene's germline CDR1 is ENHRY and CDR2 SYGVKD. V was clipped by 3 bases and J by 1 base; unmatched bases: 5. The CDR3 length is 15 residues. In DNA form, the CDR3 reads TGTGCCATCAGTGACGTGGCGGGGGGTTCCTACGAGCAGTACTTC. It yields the protein CAISDVAGGSYEQYF.

This chain links TRBV7-9 with TRBJ1-1; possible D gene TRBD1, 6 bases. CDR1 SEHNR and CDR2 FQNEAQ come from the germline V gene (reference sequence). The germline V and J ends were trimmed by 7 bases and 3 bases, with 12 bases remaining between them. This CDR3 region has 13 residues. DNA of the CDR3: TGTGCCAGCACCAGACAGGATTACACTGAAGCTTTCTTT. Translating gives CASTRQDYTEAFF.

The chain recombines TRBV2 with TRBJ1-1, with D maybe TRBD1 (6 bases). Trimming took off 7 bases at V and 4 bases at J, with 16 bases between the two ends. This CDR3 contains 14 residues. Germline CDR1 and CDR2: SNHLY and FYNNEI. CDR3 coding DNA: TGTGCCAGCAATGTAGGCAGGGGTGCCACTGAAGCTTTCTTT. Protein sequence: CASNVGRGATEAFF.

The gene calls are TRBV28 and TRBJ2-5; 8 bases line up with TRBD2. The CDR3 totals 15 residues. Looked up from germline, CDR1 is MDHEN and CDR2 is SYDVKM. V shed 5 bases and J 5 bases; nucleotides not matched to a gene: 10. The CDR3 loop reads CASSTISGGGETQYF. The CDR3 DNA sequence: TGTGCCAGCAGTACCATAAGCGGGGGAGGGGAGACCCAGTACTTC.

The gene calls are TRBV12-5 and TRBJ2-2; 8 nucleotides match TRBD2. J gave up 5 bases and V 4 bases, and 9 bases lay outside the gene matches. Germline CDR1 and CDR2: LGHNT and FRNRAP. CDR3 length: 16 amino acids. CDR3 bases: TGTGCTAGTGGTTCCAGCAGGCTAGCGGGTACCGGGGAGCTGTTTTTT. Translated, it gives CASGSSRLAGTGELFF.

The chain combines TRBV25-1 with TRBJ2-1; a weak D match, TRBD2 (5 bases). The CDR3 is 14 amino acids. Germline V gene lookup returns CDR1 MGHDK and CDR2 SYGVNS. Deletions cut 2 bases from V and 9 bases from J, with 14 bases between. The CDR3 DNA sequence: TGTGCCAGCAGTGAACCCGGGATCCAGAGTGAGCAGTTCTTC. Amino acid sequence: CASSEPGIQSEQFF. The full variable domain, with the rest looked up from reference TRBV25-1 and TRBJ2-1, is EADIYQTPRYLVIGTGKKITLECSQTMGHDKMYWYQQDPGMELHLIHYSYGVNSTEKGDLSSESTVSRIRTEHFPLTLESARPSHTSQYLCASSEPGIQSEQFFGPGTRLTVL.

This clone was found once. V usage is TRBV6-5 and J usage is TRBJ2-7, with 12 bases aligning to TRBD2. Trimming at V came to 6 bases and at J to 2 bases, leaving 5 bases not matched to a gene. The CDR3 contains 15 residues. Germline CDR1 and CDR2: MNHEY and SVGAGI. In DNA form, the CDR3 reads TGTGCCAGCAGGTTGGGACTAGCGGGCCCCTACGAGCAGTACTTC. It codes for CASRLGLAGPYEQYF.

This clone was counted a few times. The J gene is TRBJ2-7, the V gene TRBV6-5, with D tentatively TRBD1 (6 bases). CDR1 is MNHEY, CDR2 SVGAGI, per germline. Trimming removed 5 bases from V and 3 bases from J, with 14 bases in between. The CDR3 spans 14 residues. For the CDR3, the DNA is TGTGCCAGCAGTAACAGGGCCCCCGACTACGAGCAGTACTTC. Protein: CASSNRAPDYEQYF.

The chain couples TRBV21-1 to TRBJ2-7; TRBD1 is the table's D call, not checked against the DNA. TRBV21-1 is classified as a pseudogene. This CDR3 has 17 amino acids. The CDR3 spells CASTLIFRGQGAYEQYF. The CDR3 region has the DNA TGTGCCAGCACCCTGATATTCCGGGGGCAGGGGGCCTACGAGCAGTACTTC.

The chain links TRBV5-1 to TRBJ2-1, with 9 bases matching TRBD1. V gave up 2 bases and J gave up 7 bases; unmatched junction bases: 13. The CDR3 totals 17 residues. Germline V gene lookup returns CDR1 SGHRS and CDR2 YFSETQ. This CDR3 reads CASSLTGTGFRFNEQFF. The DNA of the CDR3 is TGCGCCAGCAGCTTAACCGGGACAGGGTTTAGGTTTAATGAGCAGTTCTTC.

This clone appeared a few times. The V call is TRBV25-1, the J call TRBJ2-3; D is perhaps TRBD1 (8 bases). Trimming stripped 0 bases from V and 3 bases from J, with 19 bases between. The CDR3 is 18 amino acids. The germline CDR1 and CDR2 sequences are MGHDK and SYGVNS. The CDR3, as DNA: TGTGCCAGCAGTGAATACTCCAGGGGGCGCGGGAGTACAGATACGCAGTATTTT. This translates into CASSEYSRGRGSTDTQYF.

This clone was picked up a small number of times. The chain uses TRBV4-2 and TRBJ2-4, with D perhaps matching TRBD2 (6 bases). CDR3 length: 17 residues. The V gene's germline CDR1 is LGHNA and CDR2 YNFKEQ. The V end was cut by 2 bases, the J end by 0 bases, with 14 bases between. The CDR3 loop is CASSQSRRGQAKNIQYF. Here the CDR3 DNA reads TGTGCCAGCAGCCAATCTAGGAGGGGCCAAGCCAAAAACATTCAGTACTTC.

CDR3 sequence (DNA): TGCGCCAGCAGCCGCCTAGCGATGAGGACAGATACGCAGTATTTT. This sequence encodes CASSRLAMRTDTQYF. The chain carries TRBV5-1 and TRBJ2-3; D may be TRBD2 (6 bases). The V end lost 4 bases, the J end lost 3 bases, and 15 bases lay between the germline ends. The CDR3 is 15 residues long. Germline V lookup: CDR1 SGHRS, CDR2 YFSETQ.

This chain connects TRBV5-1 to TRBJ1-2, with 9 bases identical to TRBD1. V was clipped by 4 bases and J by 5 bases; unmatched bases: 6. The CDR3 is made up of 14 amino acids. Germline values: CDR1 SGHRS, CDR2 YFSETQ. The CDR3, as DNA: TGCGCCAGCAGCACATGGGACAGGGTTTATGGCTACACCTTC. Its protein product is CASSTWDRVYGYTF.

CDR3 nucleotides: TGTGCCAGCAGCCCGGACAGGGGGCGGAAGAATGAGCAGTTCTTC. It codes for CASSPDRGRKNEQFF. The V and J genes are TRBV6-5 and TRBJ2-1; TRBD1 agrees at 11 bases. The CDR3 sequence is 15 residues long. Unmatched junction bases numbered 8, after V lost 6 bases and J lost 7 bases. CDR1 and CDR2 (germline): MNHEY, SVGAGI.